This entry lists 30 T cell receptor beta chains sequenced from one sample in a study of T cell responses to AZD1222 COVID-19 vaccine. Libraries were prepared by immunoSEQ multiplex PCR; TCRdb keeps only in-frame clonotypes and omits some of them. Counted here are some 190,000 clones, just over 90% occurring once; the ten biggest clones make up about 1.7%. The input for sequencing was peripheral blood, taken 28 days after the second AZD1222 dose. The receptors shown here come from an adult who received the AZD1222 COVID-19 vaccine.

This clone was seen a few times. The V and J genes are TRBV7-9 and TRBJ2-5, with D possibly being TRBD2 (5 bases). This CDR3 region has 15 residues. From germline, CDR1 is SEHNR and CDR2 FQNEAQ (reference sequence). Between the trimmed V and J ends, which lost 5 bases and 2 bases, there was a span of 15 bases. The CDR3 protein is CASSPFGGSQETQYF. Written as DNA, the CDR3 is TGTGCCAGCAGCCCCTTTGGAGGAAGTCAAGAGACCCAGTACTTC.

The J gene is TRBJ1-1, the V gene TRBV10-3, with D possibly TRBD1 on 5 matching bases. The CDR3 is 12 residues long. CDR1 and CDR2 (germline): ENHRY, SYGVKD. The V gene lost 3 bases and the J gene lost 7 bases, with 9 bases spanning the gap. CDR3 loop: CAISDRGNEAFF. The CDR3 region has the DNA TGTGCCATCAGTGATCGGGGGAATGAAGCTTTCTTT.

The chain employs TRBV18 and TRBJ1-1; 7 nucleotides align to TRBD1. CDR1 is KGHSH and CDR2 is LQKENI in the germline V gene. The J segment lost 0 bases and the V segment lost 6 bases, leaving 7 bases of the junction unmatched. The CDR3 loop spans 15 amino acids. The CDR3 reads CASSRDREMNTEAFF. CDR3 bases: TGTGCCAGCTCCAGAGACAGGGAAATGAACACTGAAGCTTTCTTT.

The genes are TRBV7-9 and TRBJ2-7; TRBD2 is a possible D gene (5 bases). The CDR3 spans 14 residues. CDR1 is SEHNR, CDR2 FQNEAQ, per germline (reference sequence). Trimming shortened V by 4 bases and J by 1 base, and 11 bases separated the two germline ends. As DNA, the CDR3 is TGTGCCAGCAGCTCCCGACTACGTTCCTACGAGCAGTACTTC. Protein: CASSSRLRSYEQYF.

This chain joins TRBV6-5 and TRBJ2-2, with D possibly being TRBD2 (6 bases). CDR3 length equals 15 residues. Trimming pared 0 bases from V and 4 bases from J, leaving 9 bases between. Germline V gene lookup returns CDR1 MNHEY and CDR2 SVGAGI. The CDR3: CASSYSMGGTGELFF. The CDR3 DNA reads as TGTGCCAGCAGTTACTCGATGGGGGGCACCGGGGAGCTGTTTTTT.

The rearrangement joins TRBV12-3 or TRBV12-4 to TRBJ1-1; no clear D. V was shortened by 11 bases and J by 11 bases, with 24 bases between the two germline ends. This CDR3 is 13 amino acids long. The DNA for the CDR3 is TGTGCCTGCCTGGTAACACCTAGTCTAGTGGCTTTCTTT. Amino acid sequence: CACLVTPSLVAFF.

V and J are TRBV7-9 and TRBJ1-4; tentatively, D is TRBD1 (6 bases). Trimming cost V 5 bases and J 4 bases, with 11 bases left between them. The length of the CDR3 is 14 residues. Germline assignment: CDR1 SEHNR and CDR2 FQNEAQ (reference sequence). Here the CDR3 reads CASSAGVGNEKLFF. Here the CDR3 DNA reads TGTGCCAGCAGCGCAGGGGTGGGTAATGAAAAACTGTTTTTT. Looking up the rest from reference TRBV7-9 and TRBJ1-4 gives the full variable domain: DTGVSQNPRHKITKRGQNVTFRCDPISEHNRLYWYRQTLGQGPEFLTYFQNEAQLEKSRLLSDRFSAERPKGSFSTLEIQRTEQGDSAMYLCASSAGVGNEKLFFGSGTQLSVL.

The V and J genes are TRBV6-1 and TRBJ1-1; D not certain. Germline CDR1 and CDR2: MNHNS and SASEGT. Trimming pared 1 base from V and 1 base from J, leaving 10 bases between. The CDR3 has 15 residues. The CDR3 loop reads CASSEVIGRNTEAFF. The CDR3, as DNA: TGTGCCAGCAGTGAAGTCATCGGACGGAACACTGAAGCTTTCTTT.

This chain links TRBV4-2 with TRBJ1-2, with TRBD1 matching 10 bases. Germline CDR1 is LGHNA and CDR2 is YNFKEQ. V lost 4 bases, J lost 5 bases, and 10 bases stayed unmatched. The CDR3 sequence is 16 residues long. CDR3 sequence: CASSPLDRGLEYGYTF. The CDR3 DNA is TGTGCCAGCAGCCCCCTAGACAGGGGGCTGGAATATGGCTACACCTTC.

Concerning this clone itself: Within the sample, other DNA sequences also encode this same CDR3. The rearrangement links TRBV15 to TRBJ1-1, with D unclear. With 0 bases removed from V and 5 bases from J, the gap between germline ends came to 7 bases. Germline CDR1 reads LNHNV; CDR2 reads YYDKDF (reference sequence). CDR3 length equals 13 residues. In DNA, the CDR3 is TGTGCCACCAGCAGAGATCCAGGAACTGAAGCTTTCTTT. Amino acid sequence: CATSRDPGTEAFF.

V and J are TRBV6-2 or TRBV6-3 and TRBJ1-5, with no clear D. CDR1 is MNHEY, CDR2 SVGEGT, per germline. Trimming stripped 2 bases from V and 5 bases from J, with 7 bases between. CDR3 length: 13 amino acids. CDR3 sequence (DNA): TGTGCCAGCAGTTACGAGAATTATCAGCCCCAGCATTTT. Residues: CASSYENYQPQHF.

This rearrangement joins TRBV5-1 to TRBJ2-3; 8 nucleotides line up with TRBD1. Trimming took 2 bases from V and 6 from J; bases not matched to a gene: 8. This CDR3 is 15 amino acids long. CDR1 and CDR2 from the germline V gene are SGHRS and YFSETQ. The CDR3: CASSFDGQGPDTQYF. Here the CDR3 DNA reads TGCGCCAGCAGCTTTGACGGACAGGGCCCCGATACGCAGTATTTT.

The chain has TRBV6-5 and TRBJ1-2, with D unresolved. The CDR3 has 13 amino acids. The ends were cut back, 3 bases at V and 0 bases at J, with 5 bases in the middle. The V gene's germline CDR1 is MNHEY and CDR2 SVGAGI. The CDR3 reads CASSYRSNYGYTF. CDR3 coding DNA: TGTGCCAGCAGTTATCGTTCTAACTATGGCTACACCTTC.

The rearrangement links TRBV5-1 to TRBJ1-6; D is undetermined. The V end lost 0 bases, the J end lost 0 bases, and 10 bases lay between the germline ends. Germline V gene sequence: CDR1 SGHRS, CDR2 YFSETQ. The CDR3 extends over 17 amino acids. CDR3 region: CASSLGGRSSYNSPLHF. CDR3 DNA: TGCGCCAGCAGCTTGGGAGGCAGGAGCTCCTATAATTCACCCCTCCACTTT.

The chain links TRBV6-5 to TRBJ2-3, with D maybe TRBD2 (5 bases). Germline CDR1 reads MNHEY; CDR2 reads SVGAGI. V was trimmed by 7 bases and J by 2 bases, leaving 7 bases between them. CDR3 length: 12 amino acids. The DNA of the CDR3 is TGTGCCAGCACGGGGTACACAGATACGCAGTATTTT. Protein sequence: CASTGYTDTQYF.

This chain joins TRBV21-1 and TRBJ1-2. TRBV21-1 is a listed pseudogene. The CDR3 sequence is 14 residues long. The chain's CDR3 is CASSKVVRPYGYTF. The CDR3 DNA reads TGTGCCAGCAGCAAAGTGGTCAGACCGTATGGCTACACCTTC.

The chain couples TRBV6-4 to TRBJ2-6; no definite D call. Germline V CDR1 and CDR2: MRHNA, SNTAGT. This CDR3 spans 14 amino acids. V lost 3 bases to trimming and J lost 0 bases, with 3 bases between them. In nucleotides, the CDR3 is TGTGCCAGCAGTGAGGGCTCTGGGGCCAACGTCCTGACTTTC. It translates to CASSEGSGANVLTF.

The J gene is TRBJ2-5, the V gene TRBV30; D possibly matches TRBD1 or TRBD2 (5 bases each). The V end lost 3 bases, the J end lost 2 bases, and 10 bases lay between the germline ends. The CDR3 runs 13 residues. The germline gives CDR1 GTSNPN, CDR2 SVGIG (reference sequence). CDR3: CAWSSGTQETQYF. As DNA, the CDR3 is TGTGCCTGGAGCTCTGGGACGCAAGAGACCCAGTACTTC.

In its sample, this clone is medium-sized. This chain uses TRBV27 with TRBJ2-1, with 12 bases fitting TRBD2. V gave up 5 bases and J gave up 5 bases; unmatched junction bases: 7. The CDR3 covers 16 residues. The germline gives CDR1 MNHEY, CDR2 SMNVEV (reference sequence). The DNA for the CDR3 is TGTGCCAGCAGTGGTCTAGCGGGAGGGGCCCACAATGAGCAGTTCTTC. Translated: CASSGLAGGAHNEQFF.

This clone was picked up one time. This chain uses TRBV11-2 with TRBJ1-2; D remains unclear. With 1 base removed from V and 2 bases from J, the gap between germline ends came to 8 bases. Germline loops: CDR1 SGHAT, CDR2 FQNNGV. The CDR3 loop spans 14 amino acids. CDR3 nucleotide sequence: TGTGCCAGCAGCTTAGTTACGGGGAACTATGGCTACACCTTC. Translated: CASSLVTGNYGYTF.

V usage is TRBV7-3 and J usage is TRBJ1-1; no definite D call. The germline CDR1 and CDR2 sequences are SGHTA and FQGTGA. The length of the CDR3 is 15 residues. Trimming removed 5 bases from V and 5 bases from J, with 18 bases in between. This CDR3 is CASSAQGEGWTEAFF. For the CDR3, the DNA is TGTGCCAGCAGCGCTCAAGGCGAGGGCTGGACTGAAGCTTTCTTT.

The chain combines TRBV9 with TRBJ1-2; D is ambiguous. Between the trimmed V and J ends, which lost 3 bases and 4 bases, there was a span of 10 bases. The CDR3 runs 13 residues. Germline assignment: CDR1 SGDLS and CDR2 YYNGEE. The DNA for the CDR3 is TGTGCCAGCAGCGCTGACGGCCCCTATGGCTACACCTTC. Protein sequence: CASSADGPYGYTF.

The rearrangement links TRBV6-5 to TRBJ1-2, with D possibly TRBD1 on 6 matching bases. CDR3 length equals 13 residues. Trimming cost V 10 bases and J 2 bases, with 14 bases left between them. CDR1 MNHEY and CDR2 SVGAGI come from the germline V gene. CDR3: CATRGWRNYGYTF. The CDR3 DNA sequence: TGTGCCACCAGGGGTTGGCGGAACTATGGCTACACCTTC.

The rearrangement links TRBV3-1 (or the pseudogene TRBV3-2) to TRBJ2-2; no clear D. Germline V CDR1 and CDR2: LGHDT, YNNKEL (reference sequence). Deletions cut 4 bases from V and 5 bases from J, with 11 bases between. The CDR3 spans 14 residues. In nucleotides, the CDR3 is TGTGCCAGCAGCCCGTGGTTAGGGACCGGGGAGCTGTTTTTT. Protein sequence: CASSPWLGTGELFF.

The rearrangement uses TRBV7-2 and TRBJ1-2, with D possibly TRBD1 on 5 matching bases. The germline V and J ends were trimmed by 6 bases and 4 bases, with 12 bases remaining between them. Germline CDR1 reads SGHTA; CDR2 reads FQGNSA. CDR3 length equals 13 residues. The CDR3 here is CASRRQQLYGYTF. As DNA, the CDR3 is TGTGCCAGCAGGAGACAGCAACTCTATGGCTACACCTTC.

The chain carries TRBV10-1 and TRBJ2-3; TRBD2 might be the D (5 bases). From germline, CDR1 is WNHNN and CDR2 SYGVQD (reference sequence). CDR3 size: 16 residues. Between the trimmed V and J ends, which lost 8 bases and 3 bases, there was a span of 21 bases. The CDR3 DNA sequence: TGCGCCAGCCAGCCACTAGATCCCCACAATACAGATACGCAGTATTTT. Protein product: CASQPLDPHNTDTQYF.

This sequence joins TRBV4-1 and TRBJ2-3; maybe TRBD2 (5 bases). The CDR3 length is 16 residues. CDR1 and CDR2 from the germline V gene are MGHRA and YSYEKL. V was trimmed by 0 bases and J by 0 bases, leaving 10 bases between them. CDR3 nucleotide sequence: TGCGCCAGCAGCCAAGAACCAGCGGCTAGCACAGATACGCAGTATTTT. This codes for CASSQEPAASTDTQYF.

The rearrangement joins TRBV11-2 to TRBJ1-4; D not certain. The V end was cut by 3 bases, the J end by 0 bases, with 17 bases between. The germline CDR1 and CDR2 sequences are SGHAT and FQNNGV. This CDR3 comprises 18 residues. CDR3 nucleotides: TGTGCCAGCAGCTTTAGTTTCCAGGAGTTTGCAACTAATGAAAAACTGTTTTTT. Translated: CASSFSFQEFATNEKLFF.

The genes are TRBV3-1 (or the pseudogene TRBV3-2) and TRBJ2-7; the D gene is possibly TRBD2 (5 bases). This CDR3 region has 15 residues. CDR1 LGHDT and CDR2 YNNKEL come from the germline V gene (reference sequence). V lost 0 bases, J lost 2 bases, and 11 bases lay in between. The CDR3 DNA is TGTGCCAGCAGCCAAGAGACCTCCGGGACCTACGAGCAGTACTTC. Translation: CASSQETSGTYEQYF.

In this sample, this clone turned up a few times. The chain carries TRBV2 and TRBJ1-5, with TRBD1 matching over 10 bases. Unmatched junction bases numbered 6, after V lost 5 bases and J lost 5 bases. Germline values: CDR1 SNHLY, CDR2 FYNNEI. The CDR3 sequence is 15 residues long. CDR3 sequence: CASSSDRGGYQPQHF. The DNA for the CDR3 is TGTGCCAGCAGTTCGGACAGGGGGGGATATCAGCCCCAGCATTTT.